Each of the 22 T cell receptor beta chains below was sequenced from the same sample in a study of blood T cell repertoires in COVID-19. The protocol was immunoSEQ multiplex PCR, while the TCRdb copy is restricted to in-frame clones and leaves out a portion. Of about 260,000 clones detected, roughly 90% appear once; the ten largest clones hold about 11%. Sequenced input: peripheral blood. These receptors all stem from a woman under 40 with COVID-19, enrolled during active disease.

This sequence joins TRBV7-9 and TRBJ1-2; tentatively, D is TRBD1 (5 bases). This CDR3 has 13 amino acids. Trimming took off 2 bases at V and 4 bases at J, with 8 bases between the two ends. Germline V lookup: CDR1 SEHNR, CDR2 FQNEAQ (reference sequence). The CDR3 region is CASSLRGGYGYTF. For the CDR3, the DNA is TGTGCCAGCAGCTTACGGGGGGGCTATGGCTACACCTTC.

The chain links TRBV27 to TRBJ2-7, with 14 bases lining up with TRBD2. Germline CDR1 and CDR2: MNHEY and SMNVEV (reference sequence). V lost 5 bases, J lost 6 bases, and 3 bases stayed unmatched. CDR3 length: 14 residues. CDR3 nucleotides: TGTGCCAGCAGTGGGGGACTAGCGGGAGTCGAGCAGTACTTC. It specifies CASSGGLAGVEQYF.

This clone appeared a single time. This sequence joins TRBV10-3 and TRBJ2-1; TRBD2 matches at 14 bases. Germline CDR1 is ENHRY and CDR2 is SYGVKD. The trim removed 10 bases at V and 6 bases at J, leaving 11 bases unmatched. CDR3 length: 16 residues. As DNA, the CDR3 is TGTGCCACGGCCAGACTAGCGGGAGGGCCGGGCAATGAGCAGTTCTTC. The encoded protein is CATARLAGGPGNEQFF.

The J gene is TRBJ2-1, the V gene TRBV27, with TRBD1 identical over 8 bases. There are 16 residues in the CDR3. Germline CDR1 reads MNHEY; CDR2 reads SMNVEV (reference sequence). V shed 5 bases and J 0 bases; nucleotides not matched to a gene: 6. The CDR3 loop reads CASSTTGGNSYNEQFF. The DNA of the CDR3 is TGTGCCAGCAGTACAACAGGGGGAAACTCCTACAATGAGCAGTTCTTC.

The chain recombines TRBV6-5 with TRBJ1-2; 7 nucleotides align to TRBD1. The germline V gene has CDR1 MNHEY and CDR2 SVGAGI. The CDR3 is 13 amino acids. V lost 6 bases and J lost 7; bases outside the gene matches: 8. CDR3 nucleotides: TGTGCCAGCAGCCGGGCCGACAGGGCTGGCTACACCTTC. It yields the protein CASSRADRAGYTF.

This chain connects TRBV2 to TRBJ2-7; TRBD1 aligns across 9 bases. Germline V gene lookup returns CDR1 SNHLY and CDR2 FYNNEI. This CDR3 is built from 14 residues. Trimming at V came to 4 bases and at J to 5 bases, leaving 6 bases not matched to a gene. The DNA for the CDR3 is TGTGCCAGCAGTGCCGGGACAGGGTTCCACGAGCAGTACTTC. This encodes CASSAGTGFHEQYF. The variable domain in full, with the rest retrieved from reference TRBV2 and TRBJ2-7, is EPEVTQTPSHQVTQMGQEVILRCVPISNHLYFYWYRQILGQKVEFLVSFYNNEISEKSEIFDDQFSVERPDGSNFTLKIRSTKLEDSAMYFCASSAGTGFHEQYFGPGTRLTVT.

The chain uses TRBV7-9 and TRBJ1-2; D unresolved. In germline, CDR1 is SEHNR, CDR2 FQNEAQ (reference sequence). V was trimmed by 1 base and J by 2 bases, leaving 5 bases between them. The length of the CDR3 is 13 residues. As DNA, the CDR3 is TGTGCCAGCAGCTTAGTCTCGAACTATGGCTACACCTTC. Translated, it gives CASSLVSNYGYTF.

The chain combines TRBV10-3 with TRBJ1-1, with D possibly being TRBD1 (6 bases). The CDR3 runs to 14 residues. Germline CDR1 reads ENHRY; CDR2 reads SYGVKD. V was shortened by 8 bases and J by 6 bases, with 19 bases between the two germline ends. The CDR3, as DNA: TGTGCCATCCGGGGGGACTTCAGGGGATCTGAAGCTTTCTTT. Translating gives CAIRGDFRGSEAFF.

The chain couples TRBV2 to TRBJ2-7; 7 bases line up with TRBD2. Germline V CDR1 and CDR2: SNHLY, FYNNEI. This CDR3 contains 13 residues. J was trimmed by 5 bases and V by 5 bases; bases with no gene match: 6. Here the CDR3 DNA reads TGTGCCAGCAGTCCCCCGGGACTACACGAGCAGTACTTC. Protein product: CASSPPGLHEQYF.

V is TRBV29-1 and J is TRBJ2-2, with D possibly TRBD1 on 5 matching bases. CDR1 is SQVTM and CDR2 is ANQGSEA in the germline V gene. The CDR3 contains 13 residues. Trimming pared 3 bases from V and 6 bases from J, leaving 11 bases between. The CDR3 is CSVDRVGSGELFF. The CDR3 region has the DNA TGCAGCGTTGACAGGGTGGGGTCCGGGGAGCTGTTTTTT.

V gene TRBV7-9 combines with J gene TRBJ2-5, with 8 bases aligning to TRBD1. Germline V gene sequence: CDR1 SEHNR, CDR2 FQNEAQ (reference sequence). V trimming: 2 bases; J trimming: 5 bases; junction bases outside the gene matches: 7. The CDR3 is 15 residues long. The CDR3 DNA follows: TGTGCCAGCAGCTTACCAACCAGGGGGCAGGAGACCCAGTACTTC. Its protein product is CASSLPTRGQETQYF.

This chain joins TRBV28 and TRBJ2-1; 7 bases fit TRBD2. Germline V gives CDR1 MDHEN, CDR2 SYDVKM. Unmatched junction bases numbered 9, after V lost 5 bases and J lost 2 bases. The CDR3 loop spans 16 amino acids. This CDR3 reads CASSPGWEGPYNEQFF. The CDR3 bases are TGTGCCAGCAGTCCGGGGTGGGAGGGTCCCTACAATGAGCAGTTCTTC.

The V gene is TRBV28, the J gene TRBJ1-2, with D possibly being TRBD1 (6 bases). Per the germline V gene, CDR1 is MDHEN and CDR2 is SYDVKM. The CDR3 has 13 amino acids. Trimming removed 5 bases at V and 7 bases at J, with 14 bases between. The CDR3, as DNA: TGTGCCAGCAGTAGCTACAGGGCCTCTGGCTACACCTTC. It translates to CASSSYRASGYTF.

The chain joins TRBV30 to TRBJ1-6, with 7 positions matching TRBD1. The ends lost 1 base at V and 10 bases at J; junction bases unmatched: 7. CDR1 is GTSNPN, CDR2 SVGIG, per germline (reference sequence). The CDR3 has 14 amino acids. The CDR3 DNA is TGTGCCTGGAGTGAGGGGGCGAGTGGGTCACCCCTCCACTTT. This sequence encodes CAWSEGASGSPLHF.

V is TRBV27 and J is TRBJ2-6, with D unresolved. In germline, CDR1 is MNHEY, CDR2 SMNVEV (reference sequence). V was shortened by 0 bases and J by 3 bases, with 12 bases between the two germline ends. There are 17 residues in the CDR3. The CDR3 DNA reads TGTGCCAGCAGTTTATCGAGTCCCCTCGGTGGGGCCAACGTCCTGACTTTC. Its translation is CASSLSSPLGGANVLTF.

The chain joins TRBV7-9 to TRBJ2-7; the D gene is possibly TRBD1 (5 bases). V lost 5 bases to trimming and J lost 0 bases, with 20 bases between them. CDR1 and CDR2 from the germline V gene are SEHNR and FQNEAQ (reference sequence). This CDR3 spans 17 amino acids. The CDR3: CASSPDRLNISSYEQYF. CDR3 DNA sequence: TGTGCCAGCAGCCCAGACAGACTCAACATCTCCTCCTACGAGCAGTACTTC.

The chain is built from TRBV3-1 (or the pseudogene TRBV3-2) and TRBJ2-1; 7 bases match TRBD2. Trimming took 0 bases from V and 4 from J; bases not matched to a gene: 15. The CDR3 extends over 19 amino acids. The germline gives CDR1 LGHDT, CDR2 YNNKEL (reference sequence). The CDR3 DNA reads as TGTGCCAGCAGCCAAGATCCTGCTAGCGGTCGCGGGGTATACAATGAGCAGTTCTTC. Its protein product is CASSQDPASGRGVYNEQFF.

This clone was seen a single time. The genes are TRBV30 and TRBJ2-1; 9 bases line up with TRBD1. Germline CDR1 is GTSNPN and CDR2 is SVGIG (reference sequence). J was trimmed by 6 bases and V by 3 bases; bases with no gene match: 3. The CDR3 runs to 13 residues. CDR3 DNA sequence: TGTGCCTGGAGAGGGACAGGGATCAATGAGCAGTTCTTC. Residues: CAWRGTGINEQFF.

The V call is TRBV6-2 or TRBV6-3, the J call TRBJ2-1; D gene uncertain. Trimming removed 2 bases at V and 3 bases at J, with 11 bases between. Germline V lookup: CDR1 MNHEY, CDR2 SVGEGT. The CDR3 consists of 15 residues. In DNA form, the CDR3 reads TGTGCCAGCAGTTACGATGCGAGATACTACAATGAGCAGTTCTTC. Protein product: CASSYDARYYNEQFF.

The chain links TRBV20-1 to TRBJ2-7; D gene unclear. The CDR3 extends over 13 amino acids. Trimming removed 3 bases from V and 0 bases from J, with 9 bases in between. Germline lookup yields CDR1 DFQATT and CDR2 SNEGSKA (reference sequence). The CDR3 bases are TGCAGTGCTAGTGTGGAGAACTCCTACGAGCAGTACTTC. The encoded protein is CSASVENSYEQYF.

This clone was seen a single time. This sequence joins TRBV9 and TRBJ2-1; TRBD2 aligns across 7 bases. V dropped 0 bases and J dropped 7; count of bases not matched to a gene: 7. This CDR3 comprises 15 residues. Germline V gene sequence: CDR1 SGDLS, CDR2 YYNGEE. CDR3 protein: CASSVGLAEGNEQFF. The CDR3 coding sequence is TGTGCCAGCAGCGTAGGGCTAGCGGAAGGGAATGAGCAGTTCTTC. The full variable domain, in which reference TRBV9 and TRBJ2-1 provide the parts outside the CDR3, is DSGVTQTPKHLITATGQRVTLRCSPRSGDLSVYWYQQSLDQGLQFLIQYYNGEERAKGNILERFSAQQFPDLHSELNLSSLELGDSALYFCASSVGLAEGNEQFFGPGTRLTVL.

The CDR3 sequence is CASSLEAGVGYEQYF. The CDR3 DNA reads as TGTGCCAGCAGCTTAGAAGCAGGGGTGGGCTACGAGCAGTACTTC. The gene calls are TRBV11-2 and TRBJ2-7, with D tentatively TRBD1 (6 bases). The CDR3 totals 15 residues. In germline, CDR1 is SGHAT, CDR2 FQNNGV. Trimming removed 0 bases at V and 3 bases at J, with 12 bases between.